Here is one TCR beta chain with its context. What it binds is unknown. The data were taken from a study of OX40 agonist ivuxolimab in advanced cancers. Study observations and caveats: Expanded clones tended on average to be more numerous among CD8+ T cells than CD4+.

This table comes from immunoSEQ multiplex PCR, and its TCRdb copy is limited to in-frame clones, with some not included. Here the sample spans approximately 16,000 clones, 77% being singletons. Trimming removed 5 bases at V and 1 base at J, with 9 bases between. Per the germline V gene, CDR1 is MDHEN and CDR2 is SYDVKM. CDR3 size: 13 residues. The material sequenced was CD4+ or CD8+ T cells sorted from blood, taken in a trial of the OX40 agonist ivuxolimab. This rearrangement joins TRBV28 to TRBJ2-7, with D possibly being TRBD1 (5 bases). The receptor was derived from an adult with an advanced solid tumor such as melanoma, head and neck, liver or kidney cancer. CDR3 amino acids: CASSPGQSYEQYF. The DNA for the CDR3 is TGTGCCAGCAGTCCAGGACAATCCTACGAGCAGTACTTC.